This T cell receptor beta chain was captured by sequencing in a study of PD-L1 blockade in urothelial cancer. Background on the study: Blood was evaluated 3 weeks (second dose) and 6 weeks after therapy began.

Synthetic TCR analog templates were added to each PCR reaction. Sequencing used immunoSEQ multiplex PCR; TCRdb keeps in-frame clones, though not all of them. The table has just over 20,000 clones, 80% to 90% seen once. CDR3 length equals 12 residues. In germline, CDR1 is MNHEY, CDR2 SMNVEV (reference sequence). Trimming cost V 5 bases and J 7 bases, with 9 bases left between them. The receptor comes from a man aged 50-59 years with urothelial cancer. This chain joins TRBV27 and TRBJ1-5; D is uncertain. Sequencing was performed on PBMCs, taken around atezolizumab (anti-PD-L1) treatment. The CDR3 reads CASSLPGQPQHF. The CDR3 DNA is TGTGCCAGCAGTCTGCCGGGGCAGCCCCAGCATTTT.